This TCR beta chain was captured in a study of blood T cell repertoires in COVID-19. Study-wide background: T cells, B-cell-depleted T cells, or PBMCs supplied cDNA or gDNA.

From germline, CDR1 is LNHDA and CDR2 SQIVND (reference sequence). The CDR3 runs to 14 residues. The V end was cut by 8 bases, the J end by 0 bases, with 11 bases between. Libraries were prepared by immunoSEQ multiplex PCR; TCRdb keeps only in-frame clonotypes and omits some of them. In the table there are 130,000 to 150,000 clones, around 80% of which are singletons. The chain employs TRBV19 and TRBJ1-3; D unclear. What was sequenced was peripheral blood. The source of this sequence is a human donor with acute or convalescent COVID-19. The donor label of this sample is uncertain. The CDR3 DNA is TGTGCCAGTGATGATAGCTACTCTGGAAACACCATATATTTT. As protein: CASDDSYSGNTIYF.